These 12 T cell receptor beta chains were sequenced from one sample in a study of blood T cell repertoires in COVID-19. Some clones are missing from TCRdb's copy, which holds only in-frame ones; the method was immunoSEQ multiplex PCR. The sample has around 140,000 clones, about nine tenths seen once. Sample: PBMCs or T cells enriched from blood (not recorded which). The receptor source for this set is a man aged 45 to 65 who had recovered from COVID-19.

The rearrangement joins TRBV4-3 to TRBJ2-3; D gene ambiguous. The CDR3 runs 13 residues. The germline V and J ends were trimmed by 0 bases and 5 bases, with 6 bases remaining between them. Germline values: CDR1 LGHNA, CDR2 YSLEER. CDR3 sequence: CASSQDPRDTQYF. CDR3 nucleotide sequence: TGCGCCAGCAGCCAAGATCCTAGAGATACGCAGTATTTT.

The chain combines TRBV4-3 with TRBJ2-2; tentatively, D is TRBD1 (6 bases). Germline V gives CDR1 LGHNA, CDR2 YSLEER. V was shortened by 3 bases and J by 1 base, with 12 bases between the two germline ends. The CDR3 has 16 amino acids. The CDR3 region is CASSHAVQGNTGELFF. For the CDR3, the DNA is TGCGCCAGCAGCCATGCCGTACAGGGGAACACCGGGGAGCTGTTTTTT.

This chain connects TRBV5-1 to TRBJ2-1; D is perhaps TRBD2 (5 bases). This CDR3 comprises 13 residues. Trimming shortened V by 0 bases and J by 4 bases, and 5 bases separated the two germline ends. Germline V gene sequence: CDR1 SGHRS, CDR2 YFSETQ. The CDR3 loop is CASSLGGYNEQFF. The CDR3 nucleotides are TGCGCCAGCAGCTTGGGAGGGTACAATGAGCAGTTCTTC.

The chain links TRBV9 to TRBJ1-3, with D possibly matching TRBD1 (5 bases). Germline V gene lookup returns CDR1 SGDLS and CDR2 YYNGEE. The ends were cut back, 0 bases at V and 7 bases at J, with 17 bases in the middle. This CDR3 has 16 residues. This CDR3 is CASSVDPGRVGNTIYF. The CDR3 nucleotides read TGTGCCAGCAGCGTAGATCCAGGGAGGGTCGGTAACACCATATATTTT.

The gene calls are TRBV19 and TRBJ1-2; D not resolved. The CDR3 is 12 residues long. Deletions cut 7 bases from V and 4 bases from J, with 10 bases between. Germline-derived CDR1 and CDR2 are LNHDA and SQIVND (reference sequence). This CDR3 reads CASMGQAYGYTF. The DNA of the CDR3 is TGTGCCAGTATGGGCCAGGCCTATGGCTACACCTTC.

Notes on this clone: A far more abundant clone sits one base away, making this likely a read error. The V and J genes are TRBV6-5 and TRBJ1-1; a possible D gene is TRBD1 (5 bases). The CDR3 sequence is 13 residues long. Germline loops: CDR1 MNHEY, CDR2 SVGAGI. The V gene lost 5 bases and the J gene lost 0 bases, with 7 bases spanning the gap. The CDR3 here is CASSRQLNTEAFF. The CDR3 nucleotides are TGTGCCAGCAGTAGACAGTTGAACACTGAAGCTTTCTTT.

In this sample, this clone turned up a few times. The J gene is TRBJ1-4, the V gene TRBV9, with D possibly matching TRBD1 (5 bases). The CDR3 loop spans 15 amino acids. Looked up from germline, CDR1 is SGDLS and CDR2 is YYNGEE. With 4 bases removed from V and 3 bases from J, the gap between germline ends came to 13 bases. CDR3 in DNA: TGTGCCAGCAGCAGAAGGGGTCTGGCTAATGAAAAACTGTTTTTT. It translates to CASSRRGLANEKLFF.

The genes are TRBV13 and TRBJ1-2; 9 bases are shared with TRBD1. V was pared by 0 bases and J by 8 bases, with 7 bases of the junction left unmatched. There are 15 residues in the CDR3. Germline V gene data show CDR1 as PRHDT and CDR2 as FYEKMQ (reference sequence). The CDR3 here is CASSLGLGQGSGYTF. CDR3 in DNA: TGTGCCAGCAGCTTAGGCCTGGGACAGGGAAGCGGCTACACCTTC.

The V call is TRBV5-1, the J call TRBJ1-1; a possible D gene is TRBD1 (6 bases). The germline V and J ends were trimmed by 0 bases and 7 bases, with 13 bases remaining between them. This CDR3 contains 14 residues. The germline CDR1 and CDR2 sequences are SGHRS and YFSETQ. The CDR3 region is CASSLAGDRYEAFF. The CDR3 nucleotides are TGCGCCAGCAGCTTGGCAGGGGATCGCTATGAAGCTTTCTTT.

This chain joins TRBV19 and TRBJ1-3, with a weak D call TRBD1 (6 bases). The CDR3 spans 15 residues. Germline V gene sequence: CDR1 LNHDA, CDR2 SQIVND (reference sequence). Trimming took 7 bases from V and 0 from J, leaving 13 bases between them. The CDR3 nucleotides are TGTGCCAGTACTGCCGGGACACGCTCTGGAAACACCATATATTTT. As protein: CASTAGTRSGNTIYF.

V and J are TRBV18 and TRBJ1-1; 7 nucleotides align to TRBD1. V was clipped by 2 bases and J by 2 bases; unmatched bases: 5. This CDR3 spans 15 amino acids. The germline V gene encodes CDR1 KGHSH and CDR2 LQKENI. CDR3 protein: CASSPSGTANTEAFF. CDR3 nucleotide sequence: TGTGCCAGCTCACCATCGGGGACAGCTAACACTGAAGCTTTCTTT.

The V call is TRBV28, the J call TRBJ2-7; TRBD1 is a possible D gene (6 bases). V was pared by 2 bases and J by 7 bases, with 24 bases between. This CDR3 is 17 amino acids long. Germline lookup yields CDR1 MDHEN and CDR2 SYDVKM. The CDR3 DNA follows: TGTGCCAGCAGTTTAACGTGGGCAGGGGCTAGCCATAATGAGCAGTACTTC. It is translated as CASSLTWAGASHNEQYF. The full variable domain, completed using reference TRBV28 and TRBJ2-7, is DVKVTQSSRYLVKRTGEKVFLECVQDMDHENMFWYRQDPGLGLRLIYFSYDVKMKEKGDIPEGYSVSREKKERFSLILESASTNQTSMYLCASSLTWAGASHNEQYFGPGTRLTVT.